This TCR beta chain was captured by sequencing in a study of cytomegalovirus exposure and HLA in healthy donors. The PCR employed 60 Vbeta primers together with 13 Jbeta primers. Produced via immunoSEQ multiplex PCR; TCRdb's table is partial and in-frame only. The sample includes approximately 190,000 clones, more than 75% seen only once; the top ten take roughly an eighth. The V gene lost 0 bases and the J gene lost 8 bases, with 13 bases spanning the gap. This CDR3 contains 14 residues. The germline CDR1 and CDR2 sequences are LNHDA and SQIVND (reference sequence). This sequence joins TRBV19 and TRBJ1-1; D is undetermined. The origin of this receptor is a woman aged 25-40 years in good health and CMV-seropositive. The sample taken for sequencing was PBMCs. The CDR3 reads CASSIDLEVYEAFF. As DNA, the CDR3 is TGTGCCAGTAGTATAGATCTCGAGGTCTACGAAGCTTTCTTT.